Listed below are T cell receptor beta chains from one sample, sequenced in a study of control samples from healthy donors and cancer patients. Using immunoSEQ multiplex PCR, the repertoire was profiled, and TCRdb retains in-frame clones only, with some absent. This repertoire shows 85,000 to 110,000 clones, about 89% found once; its top ten account for 15% to 20%. The sequencing input was PBMCs. The origin of the receptors is a man between 60 and 70 years old with lung cancer. The CDR3 runs from the conserved cysteine through the conserved F or W. D genes are given only for firm matches. Size values are once, few and many counts, or a class for expanded clones, and some rows have none.

>TRBJ1-1|TRBV5-5|.|.
TGTGCCAGCAGCTTGGTGGCCAGTCCTAACACTGAAGCTTTCTTT
CASSLVASPNTEAFF
>TRBJ1-5|TRBV5-1|.|TRBD1
TGCGCCAGCAGCTTTACCGGACAGGGAGATCAGCCCCAGCATTTT
CASSFTGQGDQPQHF
>TRBJ2-3|TRBV7-3|.|TRBD1
TGTGCCAGCAGCTTAAGTGGGACAGTTACCTATAGCACAGATACGCAGTATTTT
CASSLSGTVTYSTDTQYF
>TRBJ1-4|TRBV3-1/TRBV3-2|.|TRBD1
TGTGCCAGCAGCCCCCTGACAGGGATCGCAACTAATGAAAAACTGTTTTTT
CASSPLTGIATNEKLFF
>TRBJ1-2|TRBV29-1|few|.
TGCAGCGTTGACACGTATGGCTACACCTTC
CSVDTYGYTF
>TRBJ1-1|TRBV10-1|.|.
TGCGCCAGCAGGGTAGACAGGAACACTGAAGCTTTCTTT
CASRVDRNTEAFF
>TRBJ2-2|TRBV27|.|TRBD1
TGTGCCAGCAGCGTTAAACCGGGACAGGGGACGTACACCGGGGAGCTGTTTTTT
CASSVKPGQGTYTGELFF
>TRBJ2-1|TRBV5-4|.|.
TGTGCCAGCAGCCCTTTGACAGGATACAATGAGCAGTTCTTC
CASSPLTGYNEQFF
>TRBJ1-5|TRBV11-3|.|.
TGTGCCAGCAGCCCCTTAGCAGGGACCTATCAGCCCCAGCATTTT
CASSPLAGTYQPQHF
>TRBJ2-3|TRBV5-5|.|.
TGTGCCAGCAGCTTGGGGGCGGGGGCCAACACAGATACGCAGTATTTT
CASSLGAGANTDTQYF
>TRBJ2-1|TRBV19|.|.
TGTGCCAGTAGTTTTTACGGGGATGAGTTCTTC
CASSFYGDEFF
>TRBJ1-1|TRBV7-3|.|.
TGTGCCAGCAGTTACGGGACATCGAACACTGAAGCTTTCTTT
CASSYGTSNTEAFF
>TRBJ2-5|TRBV4-1|.|.
TGCGCCAGCAGCCAATCTAACAGAAAAGAGACCCAGTACTTC
CASSQSNRKETQYF
>TRBJ1-1|TRBV7-2|.|.
TGTGCCAGCAGTCGGGGCACTGAAGCTTTCTTT
CASSRGTEAFF
>TRBJ1-2|TRBV24-1|.|.
TGTGCCACCAGTGATGGTCAGGGGAGCTACACCTTC
CATSDGQGSYTF
>TRBJ1-5|TRBV27|.|.
TGTGCCAGCAGTTCACCAAGTTCAGGAAATCAGCCCCAGCATTTT
CASSSPSSGNQPQHF
>TRBJ1-2|TRBV6-5|.|TRBD1
TGTGCCAGCAGTTACATTAGGACAGGGGGCGGGTATGGCTACACCTTC
CASSYIRTGGGYGYTF
>TRBJ1-1|TRBV11-2|.|.
TGTGCCAGCAGCTTGGTCATCCCGGGCACTGAAGCTTTCTTT
CASSLVIPGTEAFF
>TRBJ2-2|TRBV24-1|.|.
TGTGCCACCAGTGACGCACGTCAGGGAACCGGGGAGCTGTTTTTT
CATSDARQGTGELFF
>TRBJ2-7|TRBV12-3/TRBV12-4|.|.
TGTGCCAGCAGCTCGAGCCTCATCCAGTACTTC
CASSSSLIQYF
>TRBJ1-1|TRBV27|.|.
TGTGCCAGCAGTTTACCCCCCGGGGCAGGGAACACTGAAGCTTTCTTT
CASSLPPGAGNTEAFF
>TRBJ2-1|TRBV10-1|few|.
TGCGCCAGCAGTGATGCGGGTCTGAGTGCCTACAATGAGCAGTTCTTC
CASSDAGLSAYNEQFF
>TRBJ1-2|TRBV5-6|.|.
TGTGCCAGCAGCTCCCTCCCGGGCTTAAGGGCTGGCGGCTACACCTTC
CASSSLPGLRAGGYTF
>TRBJ1-2|TRBV6-2/TRBV6-3|.|TRBD1
TGTGCCAGCAGCGGACAGGGGTATGGCTACACCTTC
CASSGQGYGYTF
>TRBJ1-5|TRBV6-6|.|.
TGTGCCAGCAGTTACTCAATCGGTGTATGGAAGCCCCAGCATTTT
CASSYSIGVWKPQHF
>TRBJ2-5|TRBV18|.|.
TGTGCCAGCTCACCTTGGACTGTGGACCAAGAGACCCAGTACTTC
CASSPWTVDQETQYF
>TRBJ2-2|TRBV5-1|.|.
TGCGCCAGCAGCTTCCCGGAGGGGGCCGGGGAGCTGTTTTTT
CASSFPEGAGELFF
>TRBJ1-5|TRBV4-1|few|.
TGCGCCAGCAGCCATATCGACGACAATCAGCCCCAGCATTTT
CASSHIDDNQPQHF
>TRBJ2-7|TRBV7-9|.|.
TGTGCCAGCAGCTTAGGAGCAGCCTCCTCCTACGAGCAGTACTTC
CASSLGAASSYEQYF
>TRBJ1-5|TRBV4-2|few|.
TGTGCCAGCAGCCAAGACAGGGGCTCCAATCAGCCCCAGCATTTT
CASSQDRGSNQPQHF
>TRBJ2-5|TRBV7-9|once|.
TGTGCCAGCAGCCAACTCCGGGGCTTAAACGTAGAGACCCAGTACTTC
CASSQLRGLNVETQYF
>TRBJ1-1|TRBV7-3|.|.
TGTGCCAGCAGCCGGGGCGGGGGCGCGGACACTGAAGCTTTCTTT
CASSRGGGADTEAFF
>TRBJ2-3|TRBV6-5|once|.
TGTGCCAGCAGTTACTCGGTGAAGATGGGCACAGATACGCAGTATTTT
CASSYSVKMGTDTQYF
>TRBJ2-3|TRBV12-3/TRBV12-4|.|.
TGTGCCAGCAGGAACACAGATACGCAGTATTTT
CASRNTDTQYF
>TRBJ2-3|TRBV24-1|.|.
TGTGCCACCAGTGGATCAGATACGCAGTATTTT
CATSGSDTQYF
>TRBJ1-3|TRBV5-6|once|.
TGTGCCAGCAGCTACGGACAGACTGGAAACACCATATATTTT
CASSYGQTGNTIYF
>TRBJ1-6|TRBV30|once|.
TGTGCCTGGAGATTCTGGACGGCTGATTCACCCCTCCACTTT
CAWRFWTADSPLHF
>TRBJ1-6|TRBV10-2|few|.
TGCGCCAGCAGTCAAGCCCCGGTGGCACCCCTCCACTTT
CASSQAPVAPLHF
>TRBJ1-3|TRBV28|.|.
TGTGCCAGCAGTTTGAGGGGGACTGGAAACACCATATATTTT
CASSLRGTGNTIYF